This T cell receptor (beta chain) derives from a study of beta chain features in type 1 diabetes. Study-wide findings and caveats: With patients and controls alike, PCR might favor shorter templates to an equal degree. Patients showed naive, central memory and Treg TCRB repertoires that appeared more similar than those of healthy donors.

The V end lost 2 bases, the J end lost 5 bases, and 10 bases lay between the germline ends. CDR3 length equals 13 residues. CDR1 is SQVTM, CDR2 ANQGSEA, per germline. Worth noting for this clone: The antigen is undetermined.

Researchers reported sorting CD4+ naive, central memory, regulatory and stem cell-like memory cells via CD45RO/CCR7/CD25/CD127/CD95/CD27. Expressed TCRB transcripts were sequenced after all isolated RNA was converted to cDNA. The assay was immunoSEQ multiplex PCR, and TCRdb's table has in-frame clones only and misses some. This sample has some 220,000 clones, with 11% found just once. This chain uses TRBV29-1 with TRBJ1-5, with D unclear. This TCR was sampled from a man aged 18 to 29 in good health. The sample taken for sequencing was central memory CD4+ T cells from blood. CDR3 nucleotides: TGCAGCGTTGAAATGGCGGCTGATCAGCCCCAGCATTTT. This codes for CSVEMAADQPQHF.